What follows describes a single T cell receptor beta chain. The antigen is unknown. The CDR3 covers 14 residues. The germline V gene encodes CDR1 SGHRS and CDR2 YFSETQ. V dropped 4 bases and J dropped 6; count of bases not matched to a gene: 2. 60 Vbeta and 13 Jbeta primers were used in PCR. Assay used: immunoSEQ multiplex PCR; TCRdb lists only in-frame clones, some missing. Of about 160,000 clones in the sample, over 65% were seen once. These data are taken from a study of cytomegalovirus exposure and HLA in healthy donors. General observations from the study: Per published accounts, TCR beta sequences correctly predicted the HLA-A and HLA-B alleles of most subjects.

This clonotype was obtained from a man in his forties or fifties in good health and CMV-seropositive. Sample: PBMCs. The rearrangement uses TRBV5-1 and TRBJ2-2, with 11 bases identical to TRBD1. Here the CDR3 reads CASSRDRGAGELFF. The CDR3 DNA reads as TGCGCCAGCAGCAGGGACAGGGGGGCCGGGGAGCTGTTTTTT. Drawing the rest from reference TRBV5-1 and TRBJ2-2, the complete variable domain is KAGVTQTPRYLIKTRGQQVTLSCSPISGHRSVSWYQQTPGQGLQFLFEYFSETQRNKGNFPGRFSGRQFSNSRSEMNVSTLELGDSALYLCASSRDRGAGELFFGEGSRLTVL.